A single sample is the source of the 26 T cell receptor beta chains below, sequenced in a study of blood T cells in healthy people across ages. A second roughly 6 to 12 cycle PCR used barcoded and J-beta primers. TCRdb itself ran the 5' RACE reads through MiXCR, one entry per CDR3 protein. This table holds about 1 million distinct CDR3 sequences, around 27% found once. The sample also formed part of further work on T cells of mothers and their children.

Sequencing used blood. These receptors all stem from a girl under 10 years old in good health.

This clonotype appeared a few times. The chain has TRBV20-1 and TRBJ1-4; D gene uncertain. The CDR3 contains 15 residues. Germline CDR1 and CDR2: DFQATT and SNEGSKA (reference sequence). Trimming stripped 0 bases from V and 4 bases from J, with 12 bases between. This CDR3 reads CSARDPRQDNEKLFF. CDR3 coding DNA: TGCAGTGCTAGAGATCCAAGGCAGGATAATGAAAAACTGTTTTTT.

This clonotype was seen more than once but under ten times. The chain has TRBV7-2 and TRBJ2-1, with 10 bases matching TRBD2. V was pared by 4 bases and J by 3 bases, with 3 bases of the junction left unmatched. Germline lookup yields CDR1 SGHTA and CDR2 FQGNSA. There are 15 residues in the CDR3. The CDR3: CASSYSGGLYNEQFF. The CDR3 nucleotides are TGTGCCAGCAGCTATAGCGGGGGGCTCTACAATGAGCAGTTCTTC.

A few counts support this clonotype. V is TRBV6-2 or TRBV6-3 and J is TRBJ1-5; no reliable D call. CDR1 is MNHEY, CDR2 SVGEGT, per germline. The CDR3 runs 14 residues. With 3 bases removed from V and 2 bases from J, the gap between germline ends came to 8 bases. The CDR3 protein is CASSYLGGNQPQHF. In DNA, the CDR3 is TGTGCCAGCAGTTATTTGGGAGGCAATCAGCCCCAGCATTTT.

This clonotype has only one observation. A read error is possible here, since a much larger clone lies one base away. The CDR3 region is CASNNRGEEQYF. DNA for the CDR3: TGTGCCAGCAATAACAGGGGCGAGGAGCAGTACTTC. The rearrangement joins TRBV12-3 or TRBV12-4 to TRBJ2-7; 7 bases align to TRBD1. Trimming removed 7 bases from V and 7 bases from J; junction bases left unmatched: 7. The CDR3 extends over 12 amino acids.

This clonotype was counted only a few times. The genes are TRBV29-1 and TRBJ2-3; the D is unclear. The length of the CDR3 is 13 residues. CDR1 is SQVTM, CDR2 ANQGSEA, per germline. Deletions cut 6 bases from V and 2 bases from J, with 12 bases between. The CDR3 sequence: CSVGRRLTDTQYF. The DNA for the CDR3 is TGCAGCGTGGGAAGACGCCTCACAGATACGCAGTATTTT.

The table lists this clonotype with a few counts. The chain carries TRBV9 and TRBJ2-1, with D unresolved. CDR3 size: 13 residues. V lost 2 bases and J 3 bases, leaving 6 bases between the germline ends. Germline V gene data show CDR1 as SGDLS and CDR2 as YYNGEE. CDR3 DNA sequence: TGTGCCAGCAGCGTGACAAGCTACAATGAGCAGTTCTTC. It encodes CASSVTSYNEQFF. The entire variable domain, with the rest obtained from reference TRBV9 and TRBJ2-1, is as follows: DSGVTQTPKHLITATGQRVTLRCSPRSGDLSVYWYQQSLDQGLQFLIQYYNGEERAKGNILERFSAQQFPDLHSELNLSSLELGDSALYFCASSVTSYNEQFFGPGTRLTVL.

The V and J genes are TRBV3-1 and TRBJ2-1; tentative D call: TRBD2 (6 bases). CDR3 size: 18 residues. Deletions cut 0 bases from V and 2 bases from J, with 17 bases between. Looked up from germline, CDR1 is LGHDT and CDR2 is YNNKEL (reference sequence). CDR3 nucleotide sequence: TGTGCCAGCAGCCAAGATAGGGTGGGGTGGGGGGCCTACAATGAGCAGTTCTTC. This codes for CASSQDRVGWGAYNEQFF.

This rearrangement joins TRBV13 to TRBJ2-4; D uncertain. The germline V gene encodes CDR1 PRHDT and CDR2 FYEKMQ (reference sequence). Trimming removed 5 bases from V and 3 bases from J, with 17 bases in between. This CDR3 is 16 amino acids long. As DNA, the CDR3 is TGTGCCAGCAGCCTGTCTCCCAGGACGGTCAAAAACATTCAGTACTTC. Encoded protein: CASSLSPRTVKNIQYF.

Comment on this clonotype: One end of the junction is discordant with germline, which a read error may explain. The chain's CDR3 is CASSPQGSEAFF. DNA for the CDR3: TGTGCCAGCTCTCCACAGGGTTCTGAAGCTTTCTTT. The chain combines TRBV18 with TRBJ1-1; tentative D call: TRBD1 (6 bases). The CDR3 totals 12 residues. The V gene's germline CDR1 is KGHSH and CDR2 LQKENI.

V is TRBV29-1 and J is TRBJ1-1; TRBD1 matches 7 bases. Per the germline V gene, CDR1 is SQVTM and CDR2 is ANQGSEA. CDR3 length equals 11 residues. The trim removed 5 bases at V and 7 bases at J, leaving 4 bases unmatched. CDR3 bases: TGCAGCGTTTCTCGGACAGGTGAAGCTTTCTTT. Protein: CSVSRTGEAFF.

There are a few counts of this clonotype. The chain employs TRBV18 and TRBJ2-5; maybe TRBD2 (6 bases). This CDR3 contains 19 residues. Trimming took 4 bases from V and 3 from J, leaving 27 bases between them. The germline V gene encodes CDR1 KGHSH and CDR2 LQKENI. In DNA form, the CDR3 reads TGTGCCAGCTCACGGGGGGTCTGGGACCAAGAGACCCAGAAAGAGACCCAGTACTTC. Protein: CASSRGVWDQETQKETQYF.

This clonotype was seen a few times. The chain joins TRBV7-2 to TRBJ2-2; no clear D. CDR3 size: 13 residues. The V end was cut by 5 bases, the J end by 9 bases, with 13 bases between. Per germline, CDR1 SGHTA and CDR2 FQGNSA. CDR3 coding DNA: TGTGCCAGCAGCCCTCTGTCCGAGTGGGAGCTGTTTTTT. It specifies CASSPLSEWELFF.

J is TRBJ2-7 and V is TRBV28; TRBD1 matches at 8 bases. The CDR3 spans 20 residues. Trimming at V came to 3 bases and at J to 4 bases, leaving 23 bases not matched to a gene. Germline assignment: CDR1 MDHEN and CDR2 SYDVKM. The CDR3 DNA reads TGTGCCAGCAGTTTCTTCCAAGGTTATTCGGGACAGGCCTCGGGTTACGAGCAGTACTTC. This translates into CASSFFQGYSGQASGYEQYF.

This clonotype came up a few times. The chain uses TRBV3-1 and TRBJ2-7; D not resolved. The DNA end is more similar to TRBJ2-1, so the J call may be wrong. Germline V gene lookup returns CDR1 LGHDT and CDR2 YNNKEL (reference sequence). CDR3 length: 11 amino acids. The DNA of the CDR3 is TGTGCCAGCAGCCAAGTGACTGAGCAGTTCTTC. It yields the protein CASSQVTEQFF.

V is TRBV28 and J is TRBJ2-7; TRBD1 matches 8 bases. Trimming at V came to 7 bases and at J to 4 bases, leaving 15 bases not matched to a gene. Germline V gene sequence: CDR1 MDHEN, CDR2 SYDVKM. CDR3 length: 16 residues. CDR3 DNA sequence: TGTGCCAGCACCACCTGGACAGGGCCGGGAGATTACGAGCAGTACTTC. Translating gives CASTTWTGPGDYEQYF.

This sequence joins TRBV7-9 and TRBJ2-5, with unresolved D. The CDR3 has 14 amino acids. Between the trimmed V and J ends, which lost 5 bases and 3 bases, there was a span of 13 bases. Germline values: CDR1 SEHNR, CDR2 FQNEAQ (reference sequence). The CDR3 nucleotides are TGTGCCAGCAGCCTATCTCTAGTAAAAGAGACCCAGTACTTC. Residues: CASSLSLVKETQYF.

The chain uses TRBV20-1 and TRBJ2-3, with D uncertain. CDR3 length: 12 amino acids. Trimming cost V 2 bases and J 2 bases, with 5 bases left between them. Germline CDR1 reads DFQATT; CDR2 reads SNEGSKA (reference sequence). As DNA, the CDR3 is TGCAGTGCTAGAAAAGACACAGATACGCAGTATTTT. Its protein product is CSARKDTDTQYF.

The V and J genes are TRBV10-3 and TRBJ2-3, with D possibly being TRBD2 (6 bases). In germline, CDR1 is ENHRY, CDR2 SYGVKD. The CDR3 contains 15 residues. Trimming shortened V by 3 bases and J by 2 bases, and 12 bases separated the two germline ends. CDR3 in DNA: TGTGCCATCAGTGATGATGGACTACCCACAGATACGCAGTATTTT. Protein sequence: CAISDDGLPTDTQYF.

This clonotype has only a few counts. The genes are TRBV5-1 and TRBJ2-3, with unresolved D. Per germline, CDR1 SGHRS and CDR2 YFSETQ. CDR3 length equals 16 residues. Trimming shortened V by 1 base and J by 3 bases, and 15 bases separated the two germline ends. CDR3 residues: CASSLSKGPTTDTQYF. CDR3 coding DNA: TGCGCCAGCAGCTTGAGTAAGGGCCCCACTACAGATACGCAGTATTTT.

This clonotype appeared once. The chain uses TRBV20-1 and TRBJ2-2; D is undetermined. Per the germline V gene, CDR1 is DFQATT and CDR2 is SNEGSKA (reference sequence). This CDR3 comprises 11 residues. Trimming cost V 3 bases and J 6 bases, with 5 bases left between them. This CDR3 reads CSASTPGELFF. CDR3 in DNA: TGCAGTGCTAGTACGCCCGGGGAGCTGTTTTTT.

This clonotype has only a few counts. The chain employs TRBV20-1 and TRBJ2-7, with 8 bases aligning to TRBD1. The CDR3 is 15 amino acids. J lost 3 bases, V lost 6 bases, and 13 bases had no gene match. Germline V gene data show CDR1 as DFQATT and CDR2 as SNEGSKA (reference sequence). CDR3 region: CSAPPRDRLSYEQYF. The DNA for the CDR3 is TGCAGTGCCCCGCCCCGGGACAGGTTGAGCTACGAGCAGTACTTC.

This clonotype was seen a handful of times. This sequence joins TRBV29-1 and TRBJ2-1; D could derive from TRBD1 or TRBD2 (8 bases each). The DNA end favors TRBJ2-5, so the J call may be wrong. The CDR3 spans 18 residues. Germline V gene sequence: CDR1 SQVTM, CDR2 ANQGSEA. The CDR3 here is CSVVGQDVTSGPRETQYF. The CDR3 region has the DNA TGCAGCGTTGTGGGACAGGACGTTACTAGCGGCCCCCGTGAGACCCAGTACTTC.

This clonotype was seen only a few times. The rearrangement joins TRBV29-1 to TRBJ2-5; D not certain. The CDR3 covers 14 residues. Trimming removed 0 bases from V and 2 bases from J, with 10 bases in between. Germline V gene lookup returns CDR1 SQVTM and CDR2 ANQGSEA. CDR3 sequence: CSVEDRGLQETQYF. DNA for the CDR3: TGCAGCGTTGAAGATCGTGGCCTACAAGAGACCCAGTACTTC.

This clonotype appeared a few times. The V and J genes are TRBV29-1 and TRBJ1-2; the D is unclear. The germline gives CDR1 SQVTM, CDR2 ANQGSEA. This CDR3 spans 11 amino acids. V lost 0 bases and J lost 6, with 5 bases in between. Here the CDR3 DNA reads TGCAGCGTTGAAGATCTTGATGGCTACACCTTC. This sequence encodes CSVEDLDGYTF. Using reference TRBV29-1 and TRBJ1-2 for the parts outside the CDR3, the full variable domain is SAVISQKPSRDICQRGTSLTIQCQVDSQVTMMFWYRQQPGQSLTLIATANQGSEATYESGFVIDKFPISRPNLTFSTLTVSNMSPEDSSIYLCSVEDLDGYTFGSGTRLTVV.

This clonotype has more than one count but fewer than ten. The J gene is TRBJ2-7, the V gene TRBV7-9, with 8 nucleotides matching TRBD1. Germline CDR1 is SEHNR and CDR2 is FQNEAQ (reference sequence). The CDR3 has 14 amino acids. V was pared by 6 bases and J by 3 bases, with 7 bases of the junction left unmatched. The CDR3 DNA follows: TGTGCCAGCAGTTCGGACAGGGAAGTCTACGAGCAGTACTTC. This sequence encodes CASSSDREVYEQYF.

This clonotype was seen a few times. This chain connects TRBV2 to TRBJ1-4; tentatively, D is TRBD1 (5 bases). The CDR3 runs to 15 residues. The germline gives CDR1 SNHLY, CDR2 FYNNEI. V was shortened by 6 bases and J by 4 bases, with 15 bases between the two germline ends. CDR3 in amino acids: CASRIRRGVNEKLFF. The DNA of the CDR3 is TGTGCCAGCAGGATTCGCAGAGGGGTTAATGAAAAACTGTTTTTT.